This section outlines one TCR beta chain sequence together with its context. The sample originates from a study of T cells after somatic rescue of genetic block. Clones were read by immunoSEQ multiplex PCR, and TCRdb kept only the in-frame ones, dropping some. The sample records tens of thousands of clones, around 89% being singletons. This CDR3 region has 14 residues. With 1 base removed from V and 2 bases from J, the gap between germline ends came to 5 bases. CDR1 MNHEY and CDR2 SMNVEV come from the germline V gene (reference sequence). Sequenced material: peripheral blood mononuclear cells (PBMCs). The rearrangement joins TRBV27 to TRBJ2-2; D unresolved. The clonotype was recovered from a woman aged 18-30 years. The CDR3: CASSLYTNTGELFF. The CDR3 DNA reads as TGTGCCAGCAGTTTATACACCAACACCGGGGAGCTGTTTTTT.